This T cell receptor beta chain was observed in a study of CD8 T cells in Susac syndrome. Turning to the study itself: Clinically active disease was present in over five of the sequenced Susac syndrome patients. Eight of these patients were in remission.

Trimming took 5 bases from V and 6 from J; bases not matched to a gene: 16. CDR3 size: 17 residues. Germline loops: CDR1 SGHRS, CDR2 YFSETQ. Study-wide results and limits: The CD4+ T cell repertoires, which came from Susac syndrome patients, showed no sign of clonal expansion.

With random hexamers, reverse transcription was performed on about 0.5 to 1 ug of RNA. TCRdb recomputed calls from the immunoSEQ multiplex PCR reads with MiXCR, one row per CDR3 protein. The table shows around 71,000 distinct CDR3 sequences, with 93% occurring only once. About this clonotype itself: Its antigen remains unidentified.

In contrast to the negatively isolated CD8+ and CD4+ T cells, TEMRA cells were FACS-enriched. Sequencing input: CD4+ T cells from PBMCs. This sequence was found in a human donor with Susac syndrome. The chain has TRBV5-1 and TRBJ1-4; 7 nucleotides align to TRBD1. The CDR3 protein is CASRLGTAVQGYEKLFF. The CDR3 DNA is TGCGCCAGCAGACTCGGGACAGCGGTGCAGGGGTATGAAAAACTGTTTTTT. The entire variable domain, with the rest obtained from reference TRBV5-1 and TRBJ1-4, is as follows: KAGVTQTPRYLIKTRGQQVTLSCSPISGHRSVSWYQQTPGQGLQFLFEYFSETQRNKGNFPGRFSGRQFSNSRSEMNVSTLELGDSALYLCASRLGTAVQGYEKLFFGSGTQLSVL.